A selection of T cell receptor beta chains follows, all from one sample in a study of shared clonotypes between healthy human individuals. Some clones are missing from TCRdb's copy, which holds only in-frame ones; the method was immunoSEQ multiplex PCR. The sample contains a few hundred thousand clones, about 65% of which appear only once. The sequencing input was memory CD4+ T cells sorted from blood. The receptors shown here come from a man in his thirties or forties in good health. CDR3s leave out the opening cysteine and the closing phenylalanine or tryptophan.

V gene,J gene,CDR3 protein
TRBV5-6,TRBJ1-3,ASSLGQGVVGNTIY
TRBV27,TRBJ2-2,ASSLLPLADLQNTGELF
TRBV7-2,TRBJ2-7,ASSITSGRVRYEQY
TRBV19,TRBJ2-6,ASSRPQGVITGANVLT
TRBV7-2,TRBJ2-7,ASSLDRARAYEQY
TRBV11-3,TRBJ1-1,ASSFRQGNTEAF
TRBV18,TRBJ2-1,ASSPQDGWQF
TRBV7-7,TRBJ2-2,ASSHGTGELF
TRBV7-9,TRBJ2-7,ASSPDTYEQY
TRBV11-2,TRBJ2-5,ASSLFTGTGETQY
TRBV11-3,TRBJ2-1,ASSLGGRGDGNEQF
TRBV4-1,TRBJ1-2,ASSQAGTGTNYGYT
TRBV5-4,TRBJ2-7,ASSLGGLAFASYEQY
TRBV10-3,TRBJ1-1,AISDLRGGNVGTEAF
TRBV27,TRBJ2-6,ASSLLGHTGANVLT
TRBV7-9,TRBJ2-7,ASSPGTGKTYEQY
TRBV7-3,TRBJ2-7,ASSLKGDTVAVQY
TRBV11-3,TRBJ2-5,ASSYRDQETQY
TRBV18,TRBJ1-5,ASSRSGTPNQPQH
TRBV2,TRBJ2-3,ASRPNSGRKVDRADTQY
TRBV7-3,TRBJ2-1,ASSLTSGVYNEQF
TRBV29-1,TRBJ2-3,SVGMTAPTDTQY
TRBV14,TRBJ1-1,ASSHDRYTEAF
TRBV25-1,TRBJ2-1,ASSELTSGYNEQF
TRBV27,TRBJ2-1,ASSLAGVYNEQF
TRBV7-9,TRBJ1-3,ASRRSGNTIY
TRBV5-5,TRBJ2-2,ASSLAGGLGTGELF
TRBV7-2,TRBJ2-3,ASRQTGTGGYTDTQY
TRBV10-3,TRBJ2-1,AISESSMGGLGDEQF
TRBV30,TRBJ1-5,AWSPTGWESRPQH
TRBV7-6,TRBJ2-3,ASSQASGGGTDTQY
TRBV9,TRBJ2-3,ASSVVDRTGTQY
TRBV29-1,TRBJ2-7,SVEVLRDGEQY
TRBV18,TRBJ1-1,ASRSDPRGHTEAF
TRBV5-6,TRBJ1-2,ASSLPAGDNYGYT
TRBV27,TRBJ2-1,ASSTSSVAYNEQF
TRBV21-1,TRBJ1-1,ASSKTRRDGLLAF
TRBV6-1,TRBJ2-4,ASSENLNADIQY
TRBV30,TRBJ1-1,AWSIFGTGGGLNTEAF
TRBV2,TRBJ2-6,ASRASGANVLT
TRBV7-6,TRBJ2-2,ASSPGAGELF
TRBV18,TRBJ2-7,ASASPGAPYEQY
TRBV7-9,TRBJ2-6,ASSSQGARAGANVLT
TRBV6-1,TRBJ1-5,ASSRQGEVQPQH
TRBV5-6,TRBJ1-1,ASSLFPRTGGEAF
TRBV18,TRBJ2-7,ASSPSGLAGAREQY
TRBV27,TRBJ2-7,ASSSDGTSGAQY
TRBV28,TRBJ2-3,ASSLFGRDQATTQY
TRBV11-3,TRBJ2-1,ASSLGPAGGRGNEQF
TRBV28,TRBJ1-2,ASSLTGGLNGYT
TRBV18,TRBJ1-4,ASSRVFNEKLF
TRBV11-1,TRBJ2-5,ASITGAQETQY
TRBV7-9,TRBJ2-2,ASRVLAGVRVGELF
TRBV7-2,TRBJ1-4,ASSPGALREKLF
TRBV5-1,TRBJ1-2,ASSLGQGKGYT
TRBV27,TRBJ2-7,ASRRSRGASSYEQY
TRBV5-6,TRBJ2-7,ASSLFGSTNYEQY